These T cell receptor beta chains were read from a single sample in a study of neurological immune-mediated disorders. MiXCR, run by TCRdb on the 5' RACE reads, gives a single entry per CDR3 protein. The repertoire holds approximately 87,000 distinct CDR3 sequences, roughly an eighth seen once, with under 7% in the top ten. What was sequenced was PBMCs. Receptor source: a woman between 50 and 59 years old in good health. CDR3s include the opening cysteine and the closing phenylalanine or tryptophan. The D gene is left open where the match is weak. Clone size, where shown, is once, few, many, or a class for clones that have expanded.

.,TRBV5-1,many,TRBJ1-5,CASSPQGVEQPQHF,TGCGCCAGCAGCCCCCAGGGAGTCGAACAGCCCCAGCATTTT
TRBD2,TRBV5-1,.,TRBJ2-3,CASTLTLAASTDTQYF,TGCGCCAGCACCTTGACCCTAGCGGCCAGCACAGATACGCAGTATTTT
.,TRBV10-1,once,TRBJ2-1,CASSNRGGHNEQFF,TGCGCCAGCAGTAACAGGGGGGGACACAATGAGCAGTTCTTC
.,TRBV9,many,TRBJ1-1,CASSVRSVEAFF,TGTGCCAGCAGCGTAAGGTCTGTAGAAGCTTTCTTT
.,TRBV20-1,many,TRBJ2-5,CSASGRPSRDLRKTQYF,TGCAGTGCTAGTGGCCGCCCAAGCCGGGACCTTCGAAAGACCCAGTACTTC
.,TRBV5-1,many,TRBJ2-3,CASSFSRADTQYF,TGCGCCAGCAGCTTCTCCAGAGCAGATACGCAGTATTTT
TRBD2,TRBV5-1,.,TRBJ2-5,CASSLEGSRGGIQETQYF,TGCGCCAGCAGCTTGGAAGGATCCCGGGGGGGGATCCAAGAGACCCAGTACTTC
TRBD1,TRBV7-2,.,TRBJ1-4,CASSLNSQGAGEKLFF,TGTGCCAGCAGCTTAAATTCACAGGGGGCAGGGGAAAAACTGTTTTTT
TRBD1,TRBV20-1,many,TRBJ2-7,CSARPGQGASYEQYF,TGCAGTGCGAGACCGGGACAGGGGGCCTCCTACGAGCAGTACTTC
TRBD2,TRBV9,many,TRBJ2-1,CASSLSGTSYNEQFF,TGTGCCAGCAGCCTTAGCGGGACTTCCTACAATGAGCAGTTCTTC
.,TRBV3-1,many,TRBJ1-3,CASSQGQGNTIYF,TGTGCCAGCAGCCAAGGACAGGGAAACACCATATATTTT
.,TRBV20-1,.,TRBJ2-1,CSARSSPSTEQFF,TGCAGTGCTAGATCTTCTCCTTCTACTGAGCAGTTCTTC
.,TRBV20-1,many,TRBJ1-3,CSARDPGAGNTIYF,TGCAGTGCTAGAGATCCAGGGGCTGGAAACACCATATATTTT
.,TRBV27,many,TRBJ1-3,CATRAGTTPPGNTIYF,TGTGCCACCCGGGCAGGTACTACTCCCCCTGGAAACACCATATATTTT
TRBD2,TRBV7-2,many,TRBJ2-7,CASSQGLAGSYEQYF,TGTGCCAGCAGCCAGGGACTAGCGGGGTCCTACGAGCAGTACTTC
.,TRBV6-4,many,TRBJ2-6,CASAQAGANVLTF,TGTGCCAGCGCCCAGGCTGGGGCCAACGTCCTGACTTTC
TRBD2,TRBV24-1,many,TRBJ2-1,CATSDETSGTYNEQFF,TGTGCCACCAGTGATGAGACTAGCGGGACCTACAATGAGCAGTTCTTC
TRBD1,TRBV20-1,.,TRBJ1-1,CSARDRGQITEAFF,TGCAGTGCTAGGGACAGGGGACAAATCACTGAAGCTTTCTTT
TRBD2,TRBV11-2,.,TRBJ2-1,CASSFGLIGGRLAGVDYNEQFF,TGTGCCAGCAGCTTTGGGCTGATTGGAGGGAGGCTAGCGGGCGTAGATTACAATGAGCAGTTCTTC
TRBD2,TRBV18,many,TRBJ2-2,CASSPFTSGTTGELFF,TGTGCCAGCTCACCGTTTACTAGCGGGACCACCGGGGAGCTGTTTTTT